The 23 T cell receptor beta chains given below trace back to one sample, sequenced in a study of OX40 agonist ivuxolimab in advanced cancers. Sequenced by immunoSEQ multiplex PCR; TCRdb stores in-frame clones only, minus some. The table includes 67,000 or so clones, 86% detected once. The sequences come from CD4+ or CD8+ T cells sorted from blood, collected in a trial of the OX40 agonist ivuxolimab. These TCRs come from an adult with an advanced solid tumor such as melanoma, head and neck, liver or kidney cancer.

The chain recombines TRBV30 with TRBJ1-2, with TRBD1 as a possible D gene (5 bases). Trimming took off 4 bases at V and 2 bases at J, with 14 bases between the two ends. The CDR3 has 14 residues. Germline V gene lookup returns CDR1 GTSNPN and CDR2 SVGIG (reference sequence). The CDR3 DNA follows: TGTGCCTGGACAGGCCGAACAGGCAACTATGGCTACACCTTC. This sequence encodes CAWTGRTGNYGYTF.

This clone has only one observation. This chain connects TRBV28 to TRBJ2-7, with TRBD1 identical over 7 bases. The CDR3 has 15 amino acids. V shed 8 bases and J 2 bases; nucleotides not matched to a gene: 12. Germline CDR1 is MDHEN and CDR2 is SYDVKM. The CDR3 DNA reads TGTGCCAGCGGCATACAGGGGTTAAGACCCTACGAGCAGTACTTC. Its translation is CASGIQGLRPYEQYF.

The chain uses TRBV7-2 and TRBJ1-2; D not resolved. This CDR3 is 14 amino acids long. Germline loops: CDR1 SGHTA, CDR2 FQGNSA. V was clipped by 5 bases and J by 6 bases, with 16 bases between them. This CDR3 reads CASSPRGGQDGYTF. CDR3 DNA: TGTGCCAGCAGCCCCCGGGGAGGGCAGGATGGCTACACCTTC.

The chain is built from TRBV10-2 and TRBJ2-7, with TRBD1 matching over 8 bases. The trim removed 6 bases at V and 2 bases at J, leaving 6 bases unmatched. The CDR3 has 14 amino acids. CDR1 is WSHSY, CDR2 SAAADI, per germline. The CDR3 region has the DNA TGCGCCAGCAGAGGGACAGGCGCGCCCTACGAGCAGTACTTC. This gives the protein CASRGTGAPYEQYF.

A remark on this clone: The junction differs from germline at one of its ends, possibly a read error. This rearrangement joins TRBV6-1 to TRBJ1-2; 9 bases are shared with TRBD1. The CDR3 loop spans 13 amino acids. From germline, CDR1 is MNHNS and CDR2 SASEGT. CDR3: CASSASRDREVAF. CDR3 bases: TGTGCCAGCAGTGCAAGCCGGGACAGGGAGGTCGCCTTC.

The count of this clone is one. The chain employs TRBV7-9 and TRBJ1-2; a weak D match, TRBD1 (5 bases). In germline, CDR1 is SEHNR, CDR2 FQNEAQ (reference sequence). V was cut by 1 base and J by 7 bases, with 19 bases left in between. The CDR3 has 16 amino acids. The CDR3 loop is CASSLEGLGGVVGYTF. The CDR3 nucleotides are TGTGCCAGCAGCTTAGAAGGCCTTGGAGGGGTTGTTGGCTACACCTTC.

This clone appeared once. Here the CDR3 reads CATSRPKGLAGGGEQFF. CDR3 DNA sequence: TGTGCCACCAGCAGACCGAAGGGACTAGCGGGGGGAGGGGAGCAGTTCTTC. The rearrangement joins TRBV15 to TRBJ2-1; 15 positions match TRBD2. The J segment lost 10 bases and the V segment lost 2 bases, leaving 9 bases of the junction unmatched. The CDR3 is 17 residues long. Germline-derived CDR1 and CDR2 are LNHNV and YYDKDF (reference sequence).

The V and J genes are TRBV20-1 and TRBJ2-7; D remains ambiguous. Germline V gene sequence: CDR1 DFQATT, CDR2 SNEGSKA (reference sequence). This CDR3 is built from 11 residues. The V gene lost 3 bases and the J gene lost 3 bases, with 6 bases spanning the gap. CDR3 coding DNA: TGCAGTGCTAGCACGGACTACGAGCAGTACTTC. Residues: CSASTDYEQYF.

CDR3 sequence reads: CASSLNGGANNEQFF. The CDR3 DNA follows: TGTGCCAGCAGCTTAAACGGGGGGGCCAACAATGAGCAGTTCTTC. The rearrangement uses TRBV7-3 and TRBJ2-1; 8 bases are shared with TRBD2. The germline V gene encodes CDR1 SGHTA and CDR2 FQGTGA. V trimming: 1 base; J trimming: 5 bases; junction bases outside the gene matches: 4. The CDR3 has 15 residues.

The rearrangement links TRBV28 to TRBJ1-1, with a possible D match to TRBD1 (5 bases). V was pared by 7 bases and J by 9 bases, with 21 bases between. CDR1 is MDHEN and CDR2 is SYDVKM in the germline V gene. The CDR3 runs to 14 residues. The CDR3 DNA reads TGTGCCAGCAATTCCCGCCAGGGTAGGGATAAAGCTTTCTTT. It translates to CASNSRQGRDKAFF.

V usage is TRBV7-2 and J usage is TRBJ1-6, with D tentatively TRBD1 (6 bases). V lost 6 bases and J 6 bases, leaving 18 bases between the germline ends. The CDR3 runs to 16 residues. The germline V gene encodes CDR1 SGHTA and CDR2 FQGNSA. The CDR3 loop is CASSSTGRFSNSPLHF. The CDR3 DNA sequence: TGTGCCAGCAGTTCGACAGGTCGATTCTCTAATTCACCCCTCCACTTT.

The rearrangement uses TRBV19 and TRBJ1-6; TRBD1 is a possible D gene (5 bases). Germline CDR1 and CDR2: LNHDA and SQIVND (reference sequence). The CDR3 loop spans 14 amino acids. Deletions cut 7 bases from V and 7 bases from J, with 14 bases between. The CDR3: CASKNRSFNSPLHF. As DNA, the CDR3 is TGTGCCAGTAAGAACAGGTCGTTCAATTCACCCCTCCACTTT.

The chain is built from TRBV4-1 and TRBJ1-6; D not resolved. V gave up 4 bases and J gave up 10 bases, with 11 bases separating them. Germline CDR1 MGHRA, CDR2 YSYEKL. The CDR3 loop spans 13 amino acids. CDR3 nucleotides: TGCGCCAGCAGCCTAAACAGAAGATCACCCCTCCACTTT. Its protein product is CASSLNRRSPLHF.

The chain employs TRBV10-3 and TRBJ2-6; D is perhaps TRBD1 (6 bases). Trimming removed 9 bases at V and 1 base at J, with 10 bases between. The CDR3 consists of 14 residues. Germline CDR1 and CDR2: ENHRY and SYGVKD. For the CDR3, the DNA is TGTGCCATTTCTACAGGGTCTGGGGCCAACGTCCTGACTTTC. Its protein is CAISTGSGANVLTF.

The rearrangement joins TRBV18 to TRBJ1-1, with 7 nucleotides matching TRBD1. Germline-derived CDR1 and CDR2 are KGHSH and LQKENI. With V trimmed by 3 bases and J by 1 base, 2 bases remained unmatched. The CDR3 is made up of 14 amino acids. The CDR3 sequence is CASSPGQANTEAFF. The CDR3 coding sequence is TGTGCCAGCTCACCCGGACAGGCGAACACTGAAGCTTTCTTT.

This CDR3 reads CASSMGKNQPQHF. The CDR3 DNA is TGTGCCAGTAGTATGGGGAAAAATCAGCCCCAGCATTTT. The chain is built from TRBV19 and TRBJ1-5; unclear D gene. Per germline, CDR1 LNHDA and CDR2 SQIVND (reference sequence). The V end lost 3 bases, the J end lost 4 bases, and 7 bases lay between the germline ends. There are 13 residues in the CDR3. Supplemented by reference TRBV19 and TRBJ1-5, the full variable domain reads DGGITQSPKYLFRKEGQNVTLSCEQNLNHDAMYWYRQDPGQGLRLIYYSQIVNDFQKGDIAEGYSVSREKKESFPLTVTSAQKNPTAFYLCASSMGKNQPQHFGDGTRLSIL.

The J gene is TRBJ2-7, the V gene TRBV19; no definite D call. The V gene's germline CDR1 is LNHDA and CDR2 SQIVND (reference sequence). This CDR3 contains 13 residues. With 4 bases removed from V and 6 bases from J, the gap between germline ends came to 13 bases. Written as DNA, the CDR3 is TGTGCCAGTAGTAAGGTCGACGTAGGCGAGCAGTACTTC. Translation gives CASSKVDVGEQYF.

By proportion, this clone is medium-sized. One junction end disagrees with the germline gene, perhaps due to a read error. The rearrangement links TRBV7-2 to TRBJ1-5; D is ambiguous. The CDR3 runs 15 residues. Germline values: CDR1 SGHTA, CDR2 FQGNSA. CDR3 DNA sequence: TGTGCCAGCAGCTTAGAACGCGGACTGCATCAACCCCAGCATTTT. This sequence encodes CASSLERGLHQPQHF.

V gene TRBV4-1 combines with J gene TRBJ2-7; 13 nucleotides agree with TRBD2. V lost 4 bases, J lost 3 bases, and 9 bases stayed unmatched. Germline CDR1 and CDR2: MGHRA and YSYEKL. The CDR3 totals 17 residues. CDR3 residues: CASSPWGLAGRDYEQYF. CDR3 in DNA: TGCGCCAGCAGCCCATGGGGACTAGCGGGGAGGGACTACGAGCAGTACTTC.

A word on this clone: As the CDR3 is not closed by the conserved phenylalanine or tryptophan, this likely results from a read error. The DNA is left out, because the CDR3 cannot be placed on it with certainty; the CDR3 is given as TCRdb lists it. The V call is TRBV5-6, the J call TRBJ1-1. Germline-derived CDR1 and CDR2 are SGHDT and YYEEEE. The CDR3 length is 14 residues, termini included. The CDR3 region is CASSLGQGRSGGSV.

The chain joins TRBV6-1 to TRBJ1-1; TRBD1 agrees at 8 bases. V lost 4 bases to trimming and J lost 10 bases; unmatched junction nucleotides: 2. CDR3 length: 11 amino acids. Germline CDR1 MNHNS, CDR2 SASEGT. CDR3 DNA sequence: TGTGCCAGCAGTGCGACAGGGGCAGCTTTCTTT. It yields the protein CASSATGAAFF.

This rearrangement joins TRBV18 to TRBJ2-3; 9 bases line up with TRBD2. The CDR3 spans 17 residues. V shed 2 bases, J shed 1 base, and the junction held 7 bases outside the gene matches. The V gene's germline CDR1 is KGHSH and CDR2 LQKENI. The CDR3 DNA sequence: TGTGCCAGCTCACCATTCAGTCAGCGGGGGGGCACAGATACGCAGTATTTT. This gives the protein CASSPFSQRGGTDTQYF.

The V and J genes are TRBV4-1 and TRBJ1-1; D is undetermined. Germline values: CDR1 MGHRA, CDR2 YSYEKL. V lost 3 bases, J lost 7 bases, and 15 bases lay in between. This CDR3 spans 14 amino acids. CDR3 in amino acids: CASSHPPKSGEAFF. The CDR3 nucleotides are TGCGCCAGCAGCCACCCCCCTAAGAGCGGTGAAGCTTTCTTT.